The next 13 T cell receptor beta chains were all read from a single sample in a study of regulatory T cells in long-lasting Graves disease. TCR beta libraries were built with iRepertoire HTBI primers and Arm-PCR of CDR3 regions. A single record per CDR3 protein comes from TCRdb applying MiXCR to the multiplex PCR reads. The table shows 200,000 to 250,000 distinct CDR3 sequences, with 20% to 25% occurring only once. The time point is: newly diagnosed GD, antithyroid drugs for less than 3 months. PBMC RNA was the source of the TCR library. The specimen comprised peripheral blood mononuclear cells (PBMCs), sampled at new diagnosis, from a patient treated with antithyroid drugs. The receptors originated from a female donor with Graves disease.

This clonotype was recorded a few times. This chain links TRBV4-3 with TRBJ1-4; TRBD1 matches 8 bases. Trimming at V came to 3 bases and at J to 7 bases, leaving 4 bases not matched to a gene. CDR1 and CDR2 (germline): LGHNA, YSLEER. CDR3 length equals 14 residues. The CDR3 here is CASSQEGQGEKLFF. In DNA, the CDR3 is TGCGCCAGCAGCCAGGAAGGACAGGGTGAAAAACTGTTTTTT.

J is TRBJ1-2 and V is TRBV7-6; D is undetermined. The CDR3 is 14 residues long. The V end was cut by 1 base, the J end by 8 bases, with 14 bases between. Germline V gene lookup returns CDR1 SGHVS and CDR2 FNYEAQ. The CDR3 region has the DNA TGTGCCAGCAGCTTAGGTCCGGGAGATCGGGGCTACACCTTC. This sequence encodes CASSLGPGDRGYTF.

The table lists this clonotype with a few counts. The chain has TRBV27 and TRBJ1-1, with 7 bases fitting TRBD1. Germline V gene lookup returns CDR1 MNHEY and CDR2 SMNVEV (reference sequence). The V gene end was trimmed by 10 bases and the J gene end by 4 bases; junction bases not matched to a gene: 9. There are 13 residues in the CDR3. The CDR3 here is CATQDRAGTEAFF. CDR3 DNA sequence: TGTGCCACACAAGACAGGGCGGGCACTGAAGCTTTCTTT.

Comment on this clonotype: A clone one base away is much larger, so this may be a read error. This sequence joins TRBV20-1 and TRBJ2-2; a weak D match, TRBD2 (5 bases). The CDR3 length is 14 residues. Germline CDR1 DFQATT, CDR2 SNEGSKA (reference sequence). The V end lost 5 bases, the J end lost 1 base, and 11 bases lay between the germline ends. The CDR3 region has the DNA TGCAGTGCTCTTAGCCGGGGGAACACCGGGGAGCTGTTTTTT. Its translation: CSALSRGNTGELFF.

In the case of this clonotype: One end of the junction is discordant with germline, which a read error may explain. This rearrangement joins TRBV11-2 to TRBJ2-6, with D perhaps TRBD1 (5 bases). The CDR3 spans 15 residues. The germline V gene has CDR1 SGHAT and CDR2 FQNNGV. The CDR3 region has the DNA TGTGCCAGCAGCTTCAGGAGCACTGGGGCCAACGTCCAGACTTTC. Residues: CASSFRSTGANVQTF.

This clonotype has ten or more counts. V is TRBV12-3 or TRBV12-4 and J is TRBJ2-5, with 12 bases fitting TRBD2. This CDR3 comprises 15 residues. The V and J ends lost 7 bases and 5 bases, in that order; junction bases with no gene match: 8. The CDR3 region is CASTTTSGRTETQYF. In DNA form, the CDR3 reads TGTGCCAGCACCACGACTAGCGGGAGAACTGAGACCCAGTACTTC.

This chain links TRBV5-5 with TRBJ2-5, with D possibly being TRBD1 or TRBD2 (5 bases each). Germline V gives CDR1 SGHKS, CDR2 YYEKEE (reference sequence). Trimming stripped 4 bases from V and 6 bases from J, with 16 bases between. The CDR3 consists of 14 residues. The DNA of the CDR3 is TGTGCCAGCAGCGTAGACATGTGGGGACAGACCCAGTACTTC. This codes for CASSVDMWGQTQYF.

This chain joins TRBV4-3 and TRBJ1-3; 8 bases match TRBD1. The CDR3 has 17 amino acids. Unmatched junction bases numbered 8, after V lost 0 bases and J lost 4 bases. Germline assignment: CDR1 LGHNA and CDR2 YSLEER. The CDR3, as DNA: TGCGCCAGCAGCCAAGATCTCCGGACAGGGCGGGGAAACACCATATATTTT. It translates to CASSQDLRTGRGNTIYF.

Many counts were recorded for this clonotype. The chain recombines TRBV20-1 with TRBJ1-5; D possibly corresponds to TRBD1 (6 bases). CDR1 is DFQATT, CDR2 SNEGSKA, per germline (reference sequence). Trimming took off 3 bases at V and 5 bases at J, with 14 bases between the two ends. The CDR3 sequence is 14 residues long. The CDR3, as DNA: TGCAGTGCTAGGAGAGGGGGGTCGGATCAGCCCCAGCATTTT. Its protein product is CSARRGGSDQPQHF.

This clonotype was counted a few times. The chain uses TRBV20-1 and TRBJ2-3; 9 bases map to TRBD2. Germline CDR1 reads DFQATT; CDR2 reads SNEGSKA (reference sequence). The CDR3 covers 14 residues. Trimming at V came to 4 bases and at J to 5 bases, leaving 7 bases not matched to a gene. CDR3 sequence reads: CSAISGSGGDTQYF. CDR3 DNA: TGCAGTGCTATTAGCGGGAGCGGCGGAGATACGCAGTATTTT.

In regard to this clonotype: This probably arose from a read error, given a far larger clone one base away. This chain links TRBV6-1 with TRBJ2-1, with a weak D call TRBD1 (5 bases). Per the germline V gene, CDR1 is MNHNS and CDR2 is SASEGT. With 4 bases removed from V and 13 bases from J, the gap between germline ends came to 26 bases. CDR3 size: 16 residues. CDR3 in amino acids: CASSVSRQGLQETQFF. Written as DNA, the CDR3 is TGTGCCAGCAGTGTCAGTCGGCAGGGCCTCCAAGAGACCCAGTTCTTC.

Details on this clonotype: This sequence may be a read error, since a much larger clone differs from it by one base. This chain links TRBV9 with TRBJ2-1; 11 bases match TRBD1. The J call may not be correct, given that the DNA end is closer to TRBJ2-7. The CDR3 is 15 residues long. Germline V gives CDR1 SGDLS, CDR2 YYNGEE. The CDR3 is CANSVKGQGDYEQYF. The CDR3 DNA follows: TGTGCCAACAGCGTAAAGGGACAGGGGGACTACGAGCAGTACTTC.

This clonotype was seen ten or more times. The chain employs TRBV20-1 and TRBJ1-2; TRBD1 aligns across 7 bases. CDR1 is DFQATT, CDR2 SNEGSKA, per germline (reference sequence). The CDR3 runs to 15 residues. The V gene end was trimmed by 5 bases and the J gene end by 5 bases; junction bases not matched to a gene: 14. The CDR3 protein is CSADRPGTEAYGYTF. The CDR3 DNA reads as TGCAGTGCTGATCGCCCCGGGACAGAAGCATATGGCTACACCTTC.